The 25 T cell receptor beta chains given below trace back to one sample, sequenced in a study of blood T cell repertoires in COVID-19. The repertoire was sequenced with immunoSEQ multiplex PCR; TCRdb's copy has only in-frame clones and lacks some. The table has 250,000 to 350,000 clones, less than 85% seen once. Specimen: peripheral blood. The receptors stem from a human donor with COVID-19, enrolled during active disease. The donor label of this sample is uncertain.

This chain joins TRBV7-2 and TRBJ2-2, with TRBD1 identical over 9 bases. Germline CDR1 SGHTA, CDR2 FQGNSA. Germline trimming cut 4 bases from V and 5 bases from J; bases unmatched to any gene: 11. This CDR3 comprises 17 residues. CDR3 sequence (DNA): TGTGCCAGCAGCTACCCCAGGGACAGGGACGAGACCGGGGAGCTGTTTTTT. Protein product: CASSYPRDRDETGELFF.

This chain uses TRBV5-1 with TRBJ2-5; 8 bases map to TRBD2. From germline, CDR1 is SGHRS and CDR2 YFSETQ. The CDR3 runs to 15 residues. After removal of 4 bases from V and 5 bases from J, the junction contained 10 bases not matched to a gene. CDR3 coding DNA: TGCGCCAGCAGCCCATTAGCGGGAAAAAGGGAGACCCAGTACTTC. Its translation is CASSPLAGKRETQYF. Full variable domain (remainder filled in from reference TRBV5-1 and TRBJ2-5): KAGVTQTPRYLIKTRGQQVTLSCSPISGHRSVSWYQQTPGQGLQFLFEYFSETQRNKGNFPGRFSGRQFSNSRSEMNVSTLELGDSALYLCASSPLAGKRETQYFGPGTRLLVL.

The chain combines TRBV27 with TRBJ2-1; 8 bases align to TRBD2. The CDR3 has 15 amino acids. V lost 3 bases to trimming and J lost 4 bases; unmatched junction nucleotides: 5. CDR1 and CDR2 (germline): MNHEY, SMNVEV (reference sequence). The CDR3 reads CASSFVVAGYNEQFF. DNA for the CDR3: TGTGCCAGCAGTTTTGTAGTAGCGGGGTACAATGAGCAGTTCTTC.

The rearrangement uses TRBV29-1 and TRBJ1-2; 10 positions match TRBD1. CDR1 is SQVTM, CDR2 ANQGSEA, per germline. V gave up 6 bases and J gave up 8 bases; unmatched junction bases: 9. This CDR3 has 13 amino acids. As DNA, the CDR3 is TGCAGCGTGACAAGGGACAGGGGAGAAGGCTACACCTTC. This gives the protein CSVTRDRGEGYTF. Supplemented by reference TRBV29-1 and TRBJ1-2, the full variable domain reads SAVISQKPSRDICQRGTSLTIQCQVDSQVTMMFWYRQQPGQSLTLIATANQGSEATYESGFVIDKFPISRPNLTFSTLTVSNMSPEDSSIYLCSVTRDRGEGYTFGSGTRLTVV.

This clone was found a few times. The gene calls are TRBV27 and TRBJ1-5; 7 positions match TRBD1. This CDR3 spans 14 amino acids. CDR1 and CDR2 from the germline V gene are MNHEY and SMNVEV (reference sequence). Germline trimming cut 4 bases from V and 6 bases from J; bases unmatched to any gene: 6. CDR3: CASSSTGPAQPQHF. The CDR3 DNA reads as TGTGCCAGCAGTTCGACAGGGCCGGCTCAGCCCCAGCATTTT.

This clone turned up a few times. The CDR3 region is CASSGGGLVQETQYF. DNA for the CDR3: TGTGCCAGCAGCGGAGGGGGACTAGTACAAGAGACCCAGTACTTC. This chain uses TRBV7-8 with TRBJ2-5; 8 bases are shared with TRBD2. The CDR3 runs to 15 residues. Per germline, CDR1 SGHVS and CDR2 FQNEAQ. J was trimmed by 2 bases and V by 5 bases; bases with no gene match: 7.

This sequence joins TRBV5-6 and TRBJ2-7, with 13 bases lining up with TRBD2. Looked up from germline, CDR1 is SGHDT and CDR2 is YYEEEE. Trimming removed 3 bases from V and 6 bases from J; junction bases left unmatched: 9. The CDR3 consists of 16 residues. The CDR3 DNA reads TGTGCCAGCAGCTGGGCCGGGACTAGCGGGAACGGCGAGCAGTACTTC. Its protein product is CASSWAGTSGNGEQYF.

V and J are TRBV24-1 and TRBJ2-2, with 7 bases matching TRBD2. This CDR3 has 16 residues. Trimming removed 5 bases from V and 4 bases from J; junction bases left unmatched: 9. Germline lookup yields CDR1 KGHDR and CDR2 SFDVKD. This CDR3 reads CATSAPGRGGTGELFF. In nucleotides, the CDR3 is TGTGCCACCAGTGCCCCAGGGAGGGGTGGCACCGGGGAGCTGTTTTTT.

This clone was counted a few times. The rearrangement joins TRBV6-2 or TRBV6-3 to TRBJ1-2; D may be TRBD1 (5 bases). Germline CDR1 and CDR2: MNHEY and SVGEGT. This CDR3 comprises 15 residues. Deletions cut 5 bases from V and 0 bases from J, with 13 bases between. CDR3 amino acids: CASSRRTNANYGYTF. CDR3 in DNA: TGTGCCAGCAGTCGACGGACAAATGCTAACTATGGCTACACCTTC.

This clone was picked up a small number of times. The rearrangement links TRBV6-6 to TRBJ2-7; a possible D gene is TRBD1 (6 bases). V lost 9 bases to trimming and J lost 2 bases, with 14 bases between them. The CDR3 loop spans 13 amino acids. Germline CDR1 and CDR2: MNHNY and SVGAGI (reference sequence). In DNA, the CDR3 is TGTGCCAGTGGGAGACAGGTGGCCTACGAGCAGTACTTC. Encoded protein: CASGRQVAYEQYF.

The chain has TRBV28 and TRBJ2-7; possibly TRBD1 for D (5 bases). In germline, CDR1 is MDHEN, CDR2 SYDVKM. Between the trimmed V and J ends, which lost 7 bases and 5 bases, there was a span of 18 bases. CDR3 length equals 14 residues. CDR3 coding DNA: TGTGCCAGCACCCTTCAGGGATATGGACACGAGCAGTACTTC. It is translated as CASTLQGYGHEQYF.

V is TRBV30 and J is TRBJ1-5; a weak D match, TRBD1 (5 bases). This CDR3 contains 12 residues. Germline values: CDR1 GTSNPN, CDR2 SVGIG (reference sequence). V lost 1 base, J lost 11 bases, and 12 bases lay in between. The CDR3 loop reads CAWSAGGEAQHF. The CDR3 coding sequence is TGTGCCTGGAGTGCCGGGGGGGAGGCCCAGCATTTT.

The genes are TRBV5-6 and TRBJ2-7; possible D gene TRBD2, 5 bases. The germline CDR1 and CDR2 sequences are SGHDT and YYEEEE. The CDR3 length is 15 residues. Deletions cut 4 bases from V and 0 bases from J, with 14 bases between. The DNA for the CDR3 is TGTGCCAGCAGCGGAGCGGCCGGCCGCTCCTACGAGCAGTACTTC. It is translated as CASSGAAGRSYEQYF.

This chain links TRBV7-6 with TRBJ2-1, with 11 positions matching TRBD2. With 5 bases clipped from V and 7 bases from J, the junction kept 10 bases outside the gene matches. Per germline, CDR1 SGHVS and CDR2 FNYEAQ. This CDR3 is 16 amino acids long. The CDR3 protein is CASSPTSGIAWNEQFF. The CDR3 DNA reads TGTGCCAGCAGCCCGACTAGCGGGATAGCGTGGAATGAGCAGTTCTTC.

This chain links TRBV11-1 with TRBJ1-6, with TRBD1 matching 11 bases. The J segment lost 10 bases and the V segment lost 5 bases, leaving 7 bases of the junction unmatched. The length of the CDR3 is 15 residues. Germline assignment: CDR1 SGHAT and CDR2 FQDESV (reference sequence). This CDR3 is CASSGGQGARSPLHF. In DNA form, the CDR3 reads TGTGCCAGCAGCGGAGGACAGGGGGCGCGGTCACCCCTCCACTTT.

The chain uses TRBV27 and TRBJ2-1; TRBD2 aligns across 10 bases. Germline assignment: CDR1 MNHEY and CDR2 SMNVEV (reference sequence). The V and J ends lost 5 bases and 5 bases, in that order; junction bases with no gene match: 18. CDR3 size: 19 residues. The CDR3 spells CASSPRGGGRLAGDNEQFF. CDR3 bases: TGTGCCAGCAGTCCTAGGGGGGGCGGAAGGCTAGCGGGAGACAATGAGCAGTTCTTC.

The chain links TRBV12-5 to TRBJ1-4, with TRBD1 matching 10 bases. The CDR3 covers 16 residues. Trimming cost V 0 bases and J 8 bases; bases outside gene matches: 6. The germline V gene has CDR1 LGHNT and CDR2 FRNRAP. CDR3 sequence: CASGLVTGGATEKLFF. CDR3 bases: TGTGCTAGTGGTTTGGTGACAGGGGGCGCAACCGAAAAACTGTTTTTT.

The chain carries TRBV30 and TRBJ1-1; D not resolved. The CDR3 loop spans 11 amino acids. Germline V lookup: CDR1 GTSNPN, CDR2 SVGIG (reference sequence). Deletions cut 3 bases from V and 7 bases from J, with 9 bases between. The CDR3, as DNA: TGTGCCTGGAGCCGTTGGAGTGAAGCTTTCTTT. Translation gives CAWSRWSEAFF.

The rearrangement joins TRBV21-1 to TRBJ1-4; the D segment call TRBD1 is taken from the table without a DNA check. TRBV21-1 is termed a pseudogene. The CDR3 totals 17 residues. The CDR3 here is CASSKERDRGANEKLFF. In DNA, the CDR3 is TGTGCCAGCAGCAAAGAACGGGACAGGGGGGCTAATGAAAAACTGTTTTTT.

In its sample, this clone was seen once. The chain employs TRBV5-1 and TRBJ2-7; 7 bases agree with TRBD1. The germline gives CDR1 SGHRS, CDR2 YFSETQ. The CDR3 has 13 residues. V shed 4 bases, J shed 3 bases, and the junction held 4 bases outside the gene matches. The CDR3, as DNA: TGCGCCAGCAGCCGGGACAGCCACTACGAGCAGTACTTC. Its translation is CASSRDSHYEQYF.

The rearrangement joins TRBV24-1 to TRBJ2-1, with 13 bases matching TRBD2. The CDR3 totals 16 residues. The germline V gene encodes CDR1 KGHDR and CDR2 SFDVKD. Germline trimming cut 5 bases from V and 9 bases from J; bases unmatched to any gene: 9. The CDR3 spells CATSGTSGSIIGEQFF. As DNA, the CDR3 is TGTGCCACCAGTGGGACTAGCGGGAGTATAATTGGTGAGCAGTTCTTC.

The chain links TRBV6-1 to TRBJ2-7; possibly TRBD1 for D (5 bases). The length of the CDR3 is 16 residues. Trimming took off 0 bases at V and 5 bases at J, with 17 bases between the two ends. Germline CDR1 is MNHNS and CDR2 is SASEGT. CDR3: CASSEARGQGSNEQYF. The CDR3 DNA is TGTGCCAGCAGTGAAGCGCGTGGGCAGGGTAGCAACGAGCAGTACTTC.

The rearrangement uses TRBV14 and TRBJ1-1, with TRBD1 matching over 8 bases. Germline assignment: CDR1 SGHDN and CDR2 FVKESK. The CDR3 spans 18 residues. With V trimmed by 1 base and J by 2 bases, 12 bases remained unmatched. DNA of the CDR3: TGTGCCAGCAGCCAAGTCCCGAACCCCAGGGGGCGAAACACTGAAGCTTTCTTT. Protein product: CASSQVPNPRGRNTEAFF.

This clone was seen a few times. The chain has TRBV6-4 and TRBJ1-2, with a tentative D call TRBD1 (5 bases). Germline CDR1 and CDR2: MRHNA and SNTAGT. The CDR3 runs to 15 residues. The ends were cut back, 4 bases at V and 0 bases at J, with 12 bases in the middle. The CDR3 bases are TGTGCCAGCAGTGTGTCGCAGGGCTCTAACTATGGCTACACCTTC. This encodes CASSVSQGSNYGYTF.

This chain links TRBV21-1 with TRBJ1-2. TRBV21-1 is marked as a pseudogene. The CDR3 is 15 residues long. The CDR3 region has the DNA TGTGCCAGCAGCAAAGTGTCGGGAAGGAGGTATGGCTACACCTTC. It specifies CASSKVSGRRYGYTF.